Shown below are 32 T cell receptor beta chains from a single sample sequenced in a study of blood T cell repertoires in COVID-19. Only in-frame clones appear in the TCRdb table, and some are missing; sequencing was by immunoSEQ multiplex PCR. The profile shows about 220,000 clones, 75% to 90% of them singletons. The sequenced sample was peripheral blood. The receptors shown here come from a woman in her 70s with COVID-19, enrolled during active disease.

CDR3 protein: CASKLAGPSNTGELFF. The CDR3 nucleotides read TGTGCCAGCAAGTTAGCGGGTCCTTCGAACACCGGGGAGCTGTTTTTT. The chain is built from TRBV2 and TRBJ2-2, with 7 bases that match TRBD2. The germline gives CDR1 SNHLY, CDR2 FYNNEI. This CDR3 contains 16 residues. With V trimmed by 7 bases and J by 0 bases, 8 bases remained unmatched.

This chain connects TRBV7-4 to TRBJ1-3; 7 bases are a match to TRBD1. The CDR3 is 19 residues long. Germline-derived CDR1 and CDR2 are SGHVT and SQSDAQ. J gave up 0 bases and V 5 bases, and 16 bases lay outside the gene matches. CDR3 DNA: TGTGCCAGCAGCCCAGAAAGACAGGGTGTAGGTTCCTCTGGAAACACCATATATTTT. This translates into CASSPERQGVGSSGNTIYF.

The chain has TRBV18 and TRBJ1-2; D may be TRBD1 (6 bases). V lost 2 bases and J lost 4, with 17 bases in between. CDR1 and CDR2 (germline): KGHSH, LQKENI. The CDR3 loop spans 16 amino acids. CDR3 loop: CASSPDPGGSGYGYTF. The CDR3, as DNA: TGTGCCAGCTCACCAGACCCGGGGGGCTCCGGCTATGGCTACACCTTC. The whole variable domain, filled in from reference TRBV18 and TRBJ1-2, reads NAGVMQNPRHLVRRRGQEARLRCSPMKGHSHVYWYRQLPEEGLKFMVYLQKENIIDESGMPKERFSAEFPKEGPSILRIQQVVRGDSAAYFCASSPDPGGSGYGYTFGSGTRLTVV.

This clone was found a few times. The J gene is TRBJ1-6, the V gene TRBV7-9; 7 bases fit TRBD1. CDR3 size: 15 residues. V lost 5 bases to trimming and J lost 6 bases; unmatched junction nucleotides: 7. Germline values: CDR1 SEHNR, CDR2 FQNEAQ (reference sequence). Here the CDR3 reads CASSVGTVINSPLHF. DNA of the CDR3: TGTGCCAGCAGCGTTGGGACAGTCATTAATTCACCCCTCCACTTT.

The chain combines TRBV14 with TRBJ2-7; no definite D call. The V and J ends lost 5 bases and 2 bases respectively, with 16 bases between them. CDR1 is SGHDN, CDR2 FVKESK, per germline. This CDR3 comprises 15 residues. The CDR3 region is CASSSAASATYEQYF. CDR3 bases: TGTGCCAGCAGCTCGGCTGCGAGCGCAACCTACGAGCAGTACTTC. The full variable domain, in which reference TRBV14 and TRBJ2-7 provide the parts outside the CDR3, is EAGVTQFPSHSVIEKGQTVTLRCDPISGHDNLYWYRRVMGKEIKFLLHFVKESKQDESGMPNNRFLAERTGGTYSTLKVQPAELEDSGVYFCASSSAASATYEQYFGPGTRLTVT.

The rearrangement joins TRBV7-2 to TRBJ2-7; 12 bases fit TRBD1. The CDR3 has 16 residues. Looked up from germline, CDR1 is SGHTA and CDR2 is FQGNSA. The V segment lost 5 bases and the J segment 3 bases; nucleotides outside the gene matches: 8. The CDR3 here is CASSVLGTGGFYEQYF. The CDR3, as DNA: TGTGCCAGCAGCGTCTTGGGGACAGGGGGCTTCTACGAGCAGTACTTC.

The gene calls are TRBV5-1 and TRBJ2-2; TRBD2 might be the D (5 bases). There are 13 residues in the CDR3. With 4 bases removed from V and 7 bases from J, the gap between germline ends came to 11 bases. CDR1 and CDR2 (germline): SGHRS, YFSETQ. CDR3 protein: CASSNSVSGELFF. The CDR3 region has the DNA TGCGCCAGCAGCAATAGCGTCAGCGGGGAGCTGTTTTTT.

This sequence joins TRBV30 and TRBJ2-6; D is undetermined. Germline CDR1 GTSNPN, CDR2 SVGIG (reference sequence). The V gene lost 3 bases and the J gene lost 0 bases, with 3 bases spanning the gap. The CDR3 has 13 residues. The CDR3 region has the DNA TGTGCCTGGAGCAGCTCTGGGGCCAACGTCCTGACTTTC. This codes for CAWSSSGANVLTF.

The chain joins TRBV28 to TRBJ2-3; 7 bases agree with TRBD2. V lost 3 bases, J lost 7 bases, and 7 bases stayed unmatched. The germline gives CDR1 MDHEN, CDR2 SYDVKM. The CDR3 spans 14 residues. Written as DNA, the CDR3 is TGTGCCAGCAGTTTCACGGGGGGAAGGAATACGCAGTATTTT. Protein product: CASSFTGGRNTQYF.

V usage is TRBV7-3 and J usage is TRBJ2-3, with D perhaps matching TRBD2 (6 bases). CDR1 is SGHTA and CDR2 is FQGTGA in the germline V gene. The CDR3 loop spans 14 amino acids. Trimming took off 2 bases at V and 4 bases at J, with 10 bases between the two ends. CDR3 bases: TGTGCCAGCAGCTTAGTAGGAGGGGCAGATACGCAGTATTTT. It is translated as CASSLVGGADTQYF. The full variable domain, rest sourced from reference TRBV7-3 and TRBJ2-3, is GAGVSQTPSNKVTEKGKYVELRCDPISGHTALYWYRQSLGQGPEFLIYFQGTGAADDSGLPNDRFFAVRPEGSVSTLKIQRTERGDSAVYLCASSLVGGADTQYFGPGTRLTVL.

The chain employs TRBV21-1 and TRBJ2-2; the tabulated D call, TRBD2, remains unverified against the DNA. TRBV21-1 is an annotated pseudogene. The CDR3 length is 18 residues. The CDR3 spells CASRVVGVGGPHTGELFF. CDR3 coding DNA: TGTGCCAGCAGGGTTGTCGGGGTGGGGGGACCACACACCGGGGAGCTGTTTTTT.

The genes are TRBV28 and TRBJ1-5; D not resolved. Germline-derived CDR1 and CDR2 are MDHEN and SYDVKM. Trimming took off 3 bases at V and 0 bases at J, with 6 bases between the two ends. The CDR3 is 14 residues long. CDR3 in amino acids: CASSFTRSNQPQHF. CDR3 nucleotide sequence: TGTGCCAGCAGTTTCACTCGTAGCAATCAGCCCCAGCATTTT.

To note about this clone: Other DNA sequences in the sample encode the same CDR3. The chain recombines TRBV28 with TRBJ1-4; D is unresolved. The germline gives CDR1 MDHEN, CDR2 SYDVKM. This CDR3 has 12 amino acids. Trimming took off 6 bases at V and 6 bases at J, with 8 bases between the two ends. The CDR3 loop is CASSLPHEKLFF. In DNA form, the CDR3 reads TGTGCCAGCAGCCTACCACATGAAAAACTGTTTTTT.

The chain couples TRBV3-1 (or the pseudogene TRBV3-2) to TRBJ1-2; D might be TRBD1 (5 bases). V gave up 5 bases and J gave up 8 bases, with 15 bases separating them. This CDR3 region has 13 residues. Germline V gene sequence: CDR1 LGHDT, CDR2 YNNKEL (reference sequence). CDR3 sequence reads: CASSDPRGRGYTF. CDR3 bases: TGTGCCAGCAGCGACCCCCGGGGGAGAGGCTACACCTTC.

A single count supports this clone. V is TRBV20-1 and J is TRBJ1-5, with D unresolved. Per the germline V gene, CDR1 is DFQATT and CDR2 is SNEGSKA (reference sequence). The length of the CDR3 is 14 residues. The V end was cut by 3 bases, the J end by 4 bases, with 13 bases between. In nucleotides, the CDR3 is TGCAGTGCTAGTCAACGGGGATCGAATCAGCCCCAGCATTTT. Its translation is CSASQRGSNQPQHF.

The V gene is TRBV6-5, the J gene TRBJ1-4; 10 nucleotides line up with TRBD1. The V and J ends lost 0 bases and 5 bases, in that order; junction bases with no gene match: 3. The CDR3 runs to 16 residues. From germline, CDR1 is MNHEY and CDR2 SVGAGI. CDR3 amino acids: CASSYSGQGGNEKLFF. The CDR3 nucleotides are TGTGCCAGCAGTTACTCCGGACAGGGGGGGAATGAAAAACTGTTTTTT.

The V and J genes are TRBV11-2 and TRBJ1-2, with 8 bases identical to TRBD1. Per germline, CDR1 SGHAT and CDR2 FQNNGV. This CDR3 is 13 amino acids long. The ends lost 6 bases at V and 7 bases at J; junction bases unmatched: 7. CDR3 in amino acids: CASSPDRVGGYTF. For the CDR3, the DNA is TGTGCCAGCAGTCCGGACAGGGTCGGTGGCTACACCTTC.

The CDR3 DNA follows: TGTGCCAGCAGCCAAGACGGGGTAGTAAGTGAGAAACTGTTTTTT. Translating gives CASSQDGVVSEKLFF. V gene TRBV14 combines with J gene TRBJ1-4; D is uncertain. There are 15 residues in the CDR3. V was cut by 0 bases and J by 11 bases, with 16 bases left in between. Germline V gene lookup returns CDR1 SGHDN and CDR2 FVKESK.

The chain recombines TRBV2 with TRBJ1-1, with a tentative D call TRBD1 (5 bases). V lost 5 bases to trimming and J lost 1 base, with 14 bases between them. The germline gives CDR1 SNHLY, CDR2 FYNNEI. The length of the CDR3 is 15 residues. This chain's CDR3 is CASSSSRQGNTEAFF. In DNA, the CDR3 is TGTGCCAGCAGTAGTAGTCGTCAGGGGAACACTGAAGCTTTCTTT.

V and J are TRBV6-5 and TRBJ1-1; 12 nucleotides agree with TRBD1. Germline values: CDR1 MNHEY, CDR2 SVGAGI. The CDR3 spans 13 residues. V shed 7 bases, J shed 8 bases, and the junction held 5 bases outside the gene matches. The CDR3 sequence is CASTGQGALEAFF. The CDR3 DNA is TGTGCCAGCACGGGACAGGGGGCATTGGAAGCTTTCTTT.

This clone showed up just once. The gene calls are TRBV15 and TRBJ2-1, with 8 bases fitting TRBD2. V shed 8 bases, J shed 6 bases, and the junction held 9 bases outside the gene matches. The CDR3 covers 14 residues. Germline loops: CDR1 LNHNV, CDR2 YYDKDF (reference sequence). The chain's CDR3 is CATCGLSGSNEQFF. CDR3 nucleotides: TGTGCCACCTGCGGATTAAGCGGGAGCAATGAGCAGTTCTTC. The variable domain in full, completed from reference TRBV15 and TRBJ2-1, reads DAMVIQNPRYQVTQFGKPVTLSCSQTLNHNVMYWYQQKSSQAPKLLFHYYDKDFNNEADTPDNFQSRRPNTSFCFLDIRSPGLGDTAMYLCATCGLSGSNEQFFGPGTRLTVL.

The rearrangement joins TRBV30 to TRBJ2-7; D possibly corresponds to TRBD2 (5 bases). This CDR3 is 14 amino acids long. CDR1 and CDR2 (germline): GTSNPN, SVGIG (reference sequence). Written as DNA, the CDR3 is TGTGCTGGGGTAAGGGAGAAAGCATCCTACGAGCAGTACTTC. Translation gives CAGVREKASYEQYF.

J is TRBJ2-5 and V is TRBV4-3; D is perhaps TRBD1 (6 bases). The ends were cut back, 4 bases at V and 3 bases at J, with 9 bases in the middle. Germline lookup yields CDR1 LGHNA and CDR2 YSLEER. CDR3 size: 13 residues. The chain's CDR3 is CASSLQGKETQYF. As DNA, the CDR3 is TGCGCCAGCAGCCTACAGGGCAAAGAGACCCAGTACTTC.

The V gene is TRBV6-2 or TRBV6-3, the J gene TRBJ1-4; 7 bases are a match to TRBD1. The CDR3 loop spans 16 amino acids. The germline CDR1 and CDR2 sequences are MNHEY and SVGEGT. The J segment lost 7 bases and the V segment lost 0 bases, leaving 8 bases of the junction unmatched. In DNA form, the CDR3 reads TGTGCCAGCAGTTACTCGAGCACCAGGGGGAGTGAAAAACTGTTTTTT. It encodes CASSYSSTRGSEKLFF.

The rearrangement links TRBV5-5 to TRBJ2-7; tentatively, D is TRBD2 (6 bases). There are 13 residues in the CDR3. Per the germline V gene, CDR1 is SGHKS and CDR2 is YYEKEE (reference sequence). Deletions cut 1 base from V and 9 bases from J, with 14 bases between. This chain's CDR3 is CASSLRYTSSQYF. DNA for the CDR3: TGTGCCAGCAGCTTGCGGTATACTAGCTCGCAGTACTTC.

This rearrangement joins TRBV29-1 to TRBJ2-2, with a weak D call TRBD2 (6 bases). CDR1 and CDR2 from the germline V gene are SQVTM and ANQGSEA. This CDR3 comprises 14 residues. V lost 4 bases and J 2 bases, leaving 11 bases between the germline ends. Written as DNA, the CDR3 is TGCAGCGTTGTGGGGGGAGGTAACACCGGGGAGCTGTTTTTT. This sequence encodes CSVVGGGNTGELFF.

The table lists this clone with a count of one. The gene calls are TRBV7-9 and TRBJ2-4, with D unclear. V lost 2 bases and J lost 7, with 6 bases in between. The CDR3 runs to 12 residues. The germline V gene has CDR1 SEHNR and CDR2 FQNEAQ (reference sequence). The CDR3 DNA reads as TGTGCCAGCAGCTTAAACACGAACATTCAGTACTTC. Residues: CASSLNTNIQYF.

This sequence joins TRBV5-1 and TRBJ1-5, with a tentative D call TRBD1 (6 bases). This CDR3 has 14 amino acids. The V gene's germline CDR1 is SGHRS and CDR2 YFSETQ. V gave up 0 bases and J gave up 7 bases, with 11 bases separating them. CDR3 residues: CASSLEQGRQPQHF. CDR3 sequence (DNA): TGCGCCAGCAGCTTGGAACAGGGAAGGCAGCCCCAGCATTTT.

This clone was seen a single time. This chain links TRBV24-1 with TRBJ2-1; 9 bases are a match to TRBD2. This CDR3 has 13 amino acids. Trimming at V came to 1 base and at J to 12 bases, leaving 3 bases not matched to a gene. CDR1 is KGHDR and CDR2 is SFDVKD in the germline V gene. In DNA form, the CDR3 reads TGTGCCACCAGTGATTTTAGCGGGAGTGGGCAGTTCTTC. Its translation is CATSDFSGSGQFF.

The J gene is TRBJ1-1, the V gene TRBV6-5; 9 nucleotides match TRBD1. With V trimmed by 7 bases and J by 0 bases, 3 bases remained unmatched. The CDR3 sequence is 14 residues long. Germline V lookup: CDR1 MNHEY, CDR2 SVGAGI. CDR3 bases: TGTGCCAGCAACGGACAGGGGTTGAACACTGAAGCTTTCTTT. Encoded protein: CASNGQGLNTEAFF.

J is TRBJ2-7 and V is TRBV18; D is perhaps TRBD1 (5 bases). The CDR3 runs 11 residues. Trimming pared 10 bases from V and 5 bases from J, leaving 12 bases between. CDR1 and CDR2 from the germline V gene are KGHSH and LQKENI. The CDR3 coding sequence is TGTGCCACCGCCGGCAGGGACGAGCAGTACTTC. This encodes CATAGRDEQYF.

J is TRBJ2-1 and V is TRBV6-4; 12 bases are shared with TRBD2. Germline V gene lookup returns CDR1 MRHNA and CDR2 SNTAGT. Trimming cost V 8 bases and J 8 bases; bases outside gene matches: 7. The CDR3 loop spans 14 amino acids. CDR3: CASRLAGAWDEQFF. In nucleotides, the CDR3 is TGTGCCAGCCGACTAGCGGGAGCTTGGGATGAGCAGTTCTTC.